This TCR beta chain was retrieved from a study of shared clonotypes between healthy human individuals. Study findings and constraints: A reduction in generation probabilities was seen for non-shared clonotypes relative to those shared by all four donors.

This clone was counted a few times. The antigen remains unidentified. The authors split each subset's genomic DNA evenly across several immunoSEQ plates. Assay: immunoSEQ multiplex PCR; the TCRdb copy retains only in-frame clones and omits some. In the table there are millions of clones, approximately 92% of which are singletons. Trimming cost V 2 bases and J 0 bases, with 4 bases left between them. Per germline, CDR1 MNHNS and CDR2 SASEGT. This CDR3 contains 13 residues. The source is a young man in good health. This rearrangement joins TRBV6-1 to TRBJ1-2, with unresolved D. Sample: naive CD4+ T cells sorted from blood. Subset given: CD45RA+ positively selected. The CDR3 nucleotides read TGTGCCAGCAGTGAACACTCTAACTATGGCTACACCTTC. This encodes CASSEHSNYGYTF.